This is a list of T cell receptor beta chains from one sample in a study of blood T cell repertoires in COVID-19. The assay was immunoSEQ multiplex PCR, and TCRdb's table has in-frame clones only and misses some. The profile covers fewer than 350,000 clones, with around 86% appearing a single time and 2.1% taken by the ten largest. What was sequenced was peripheral blood. These receptor sequences come from a woman aged 25 to 39 who had recovered from COVID-19. The CDR3 runs from the conserved cysteine through the conserved F or W. D genes are given only for firm matches. Clone size is shown for a subset of rows, as once, few, many or a class of expanded clone.

j_gene | d_gene | abundance | v_gene | CDR3nt | CDR3aa
TRBJ1-6 | TRBD1 | once | TRBV19 | TGTGCCAGTAGTATTAGGACAGGGGTAGGTTCACCCCTCCACTTT | CASSIRTGVGSPLHF
TRBJ2-3 | . | . | TRBV24-1 | TGTGCCACCAGTGGCAGAGATACGCAGTATTTT | CATSGRDTQYF
TRBJ2-2 | . | . | TRBV7-8 | TGTGCCAGCAGCCGGAGACAAACCGGGGAGCTGTTTTTT | CASSRRQTGELFF
TRBJ2-1 | . | . | TRBV27 | TGTGCCAGCAGGGCGGGTATCACCTACAATGAGCAGTTCTTC | CASRAGITYNEQFF
TRBJ1-4 | . | . | TRBV4-2 | TGTGCCAGCAGGGTTGCAGGGGCCTTGAATGAAAAACTGTTTTTT | CASRVAGALNEKLFF
TRBJ2-4 | TRBD2 | . | TRBV4-1 | TGCGCCAGCAGTCTGGGACTAGCGGAAGGTTGGGCCAAAAACATTCAGTACTTC | CASSLGLAEGWAKNIQYF
TRBJ2-7 | TRBD2 | . | TRBV3-1/TRBV3-2 | TGTGCCAGCAGTCCACGCGGGGGGAGTTCCTACGAGCAGTACTTC | CASSPRGGSSYEQYF
TRBJ2-1 | . | . | TRBV19 | TGTGCCAGTAGTATAACGGGGGGCCGGGGGGAGCAGTTCTTC | CASSITGGRGEQFF
TRBJ2-3 | TRBD2 | . | TRBV28 | TGTGCCAGCATTCGAGACGCGGCGTTGGGACTAGCGCGGGCAGATACGCAGTATTTT | CASIRDAALGLARADTQYF
TRBJ1-1 | TRBD1 | . | TRBV6-1 | TGTGCCAGCAGTGTTACAGGGGCGGGTTCGAACACTGAAGCTTTCTTT | CASSVTGAGSNTEAFF
TRBJ2-1 | TRBD1 | . | TRBV2 | TGTGCCAGCAGTACAGGGGCCGTCCACTACAATGAGCAGTTCTTC | CASSTGAVHYNEQFF
TRBJ2-2 | . | few | TRBV3-1/TRBV3-2 | TGTGCCAGCACACTTGGGACACAGAACACCGGGGAGCTGTTTTTT | CASTLGTQNTGELFF
TRBJ2-5 | TRBD2 | . | TRBV2 | TGTGCCAGCTCTTGGGATGGGGGGGGCCAAGAGACCCAGTACTTC | CASSWDGGGQETQYF
TRBJ1-2 | . | . | TRBV6-6 | TGTGCCAGCAGTTACCACCAGGGCTACACCTTC | CASSYHQGYTF
TRBJ2-3 | TRBD2 | . | TRBV4-1 | TGCGCCAGCACTCGGGGTACGGGCGGGGGGACCGCTCTAGATACGCAGTATTTT | CASTRGTGGGTALDTQYF
TRBJ1-2 | TRBD1 | . | TRBV12-5 | TGTGCTAGTGGTTTTTCCAGGGGGCACCAATACACCTTC | CASGFSRGHQYTF
TRBJ2-5 | . | . | TRBV2 | TGTGCCAGCACGGGGGACCAAGAGACCCAGTACTTC | CASTGDQETQYF
TRBJ2-3 | TRBD2 | . | TRBV18 | TGTGCCAGCTCACCCAATAGCGGGGGCACAGATACGCAGTATTTT | CASSPNSGGTDTQYF
TRBJ2-1 | TRBD2 | once | TRBV7-3 | TGTGCCAGCAGCCCCCCTGGGACTAGCGGAAATGAGCAGTTCTTC | CASSPPGTSGNEQFF
TRBJ1-1 | . | . | TRBV11-1 | TGTGCCAGCAGCCTCGGGGGGATTGAAGCTTTCTTT | CASSLGGIEAFF
TRBJ1-1 | . | . | TRBV19 | TGTGCCAGTAGTGCCGGGGGAGCGGTCACTGAAGCTTTCTTT | CASSAGGAVTEAFF
TRBJ2-5 | TRBD2 | . | TRBV7-9 | TGTGCCAGCAGCACGGGAGGGACGGAGGAGACCCAGTACTTC | CASSTGGTEETQYF
TRBJ1-4 | . | . | TRBV11-2 | TGTGCCAGCAGCATCGGACATTTCACTAATGAAAAACTGTTTTTT | CASSIGHFTNEKLFF
TRBJ2-3 | . | . | TRBV19 | TGTGCCAGTAGTATAGGGACAGGCACAGATACGCAGTATTTT | CASSIGTGTDTQYF